The 21 T cell receptor beta chains below come from one sample, sequenced in a study of blood T cell repertoires in COVID-19. The protocol was immunoSEQ multiplex PCR, while the TCRdb copy is restricted to in-frame clones and leaves out a portion. The sample holds fewer than 250,000 clones; 84% are singletons and the top ten take roughly 4%. The sequenced material came from peripheral blood. The receptors derive from a man aged 45-65 years with acute or convalescent COVID-19.

The rearrangement links TRBV4-2 to TRBJ2-3; no clear D gene. CDR3 size: 14 residues. Germline V gene lookup returns CDR1 LGHNA and CDR2 YNFKEQ. The V end was cut by 0 bases, the J end by 2 bases, with 6 bases between. The CDR3: CASSQDIFTDTQYF. CDR3 DNA: TGTGCCAGCAGCCAAGATATCTTCACAGATACGCAGTATTTT.

The J gene is TRBJ1-6, the V gene TRBV7-2; 7 nucleotides agree with TRBD1. CDR1 and CDR2 from the germline V gene are SGHTA and FQGNSA. J lost 7 bases, V lost 4 bases, and 7 bases had no gene match. The CDR3 is made up of 15 amino acids. DNA for the CDR3: TGTGCCAGCAGCTCCGGAGCAGGGGGGAATTCACCCCTCCACTTT. Its protein is CASSSGAGGNSPLHF.

V gene TRBV21-1 combines with J gene TRBJ2-7; the D call TRBD1 from the table was never checked on the DNA. TRBV21-1 constitutes a pseudogene. The CDR3 loop spans 12 amino acids. The CDR3 DNA sequence: TGTGCCAGCAGCAAACAGTACTACGAGCAGTACTTC. Its translation: CASSKQYYEQYF.

The rearrangement links TRBV11-2 to TRBJ2-7; D possibly corresponds to TRBD2 (5 bases). V was clipped by 5 bases and J by 5 bases, with 19 bases between them. The CDR3 has 15 amino acids. Germline CDR1 is SGHAT and CDR2 is FQNNGV. The CDR3 is CASSHLAGRYDEQYF. The CDR3 DNA follows: TGTGCCAGCAGCCATCTGGCGGGTCGCTACGACGAGCAGTACTTC.

The V gene is TRBV18, the J gene TRBJ2-1; no clear D gene. V shed 0 bases and J shed 6 bases, with 3 bases lying between them. Germline assignment: CDR1 KGHSH and CDR2 LQKENI. The CDR3 sequence is 12 residues long. The CDR3 sequence is CASSPPRNEQFF. DNA of the CDR3: TGTGCCAGCTCACCACCGCGCAATGAGCAGTTCTTC. The complete variable domain, with remaining parts taken from reference TRBV18 and TRBJ2-1, reads NAGVMQNPRHLVRRRGQEARLRCSPMKGHSHVYWYRQLPEEGLKFMVYLQKENIIDESGMPKERFSAEFPKEGPSILRIQQVVRGDSAAYFCASSPPRNEQFFGPGTRLTVL.

This chain joins TRBV12-3 or TRBV12-4 and TRBJ1-2; no firm D call. Deletions cut 2 bases from V and 4 bases from J, with 8 bases between. CDR3 length: 13 amino acids. The CDR3 DNA follows: TGTGCCAGCAGTTTAAGGTGGGCCTATGGCTACACCTTC. Its translation is CASSLRWAYGYTF.

The chain has TRBV28 and TRBJ1-1, with unresolved D. V lost 4 bases, J lost 0 bases, and 9 bases lay in between. Germline V lookup: CDR1 MDHEN, CDR2 SYDVKM. The CDR3 is 14 amino acids. The CDR3 loop is CASSSAEMNTEAFF. CDR3 DNA sequence: TGTGCCAGCAGTTCCGCGGAGATGAACACTGAAGCTTTCTTT.

CDR3 sequence (DNA): TGTGCCAGCAGCCCACTTAAAAACGAGCAGTACTTC. Its translation is CASSPLKNEQYF. V and J are TRBV5-5 and TRBJ2-7; D is uncertain. The CDR3 covers 12 residues. The germline CDR1 and CDR2 sequences are SGHKS and YYEKEE (reference sequence). The germline V and J ends were trimmed by 4 bases and 5 bases, with 10 bases remaining between them.

V gene TRBV27 combines with J gene TRBJ1-2, with D perhaps TRBD1 (6 bases). The V and J ends lost 3 bases and 7 bases respectively, with 21 bases between them. CDR1 and CDR2 (germline): MNHEY, SMNVEV (reference sequence). The CDR3 is made up of 16 amino acids. CDR3 sequence reads: CASSFNPGGGWGGYTF. Written as DNA, the CDR3 is TGTGCCAGCAGTTTCAACCCTGGGGGGGGCTGGGGTGGCTACACCTTC.

The chain joins TRBV6-5 to TRBJ1-1; the D is unclear. The ends were cut back, 0 bases at V and 0 bases at J, with 8 bases in the middle. CDR1 is MNHEY and CDR2 is SVGAGI in the germline V gene. The length of the CDR3 is 15 residues. The CDR3 sequence: CASSYSQTLNTEAFF. CDR3 nucleotide sequence: TGTGCCAGCAGTTACTCACAGACACTGAACACTGAAGCTTTCTTT.

The chain links TRBV3-1 (or the pseudogene TRBV3-2) to TRBJ1-3; 10 nucleotides line up with TRBD1. This CDR3 spans 15 amino acids. CDR1 and CDR2 from the germline V gene are LGHDT and YNNKEL (reference sequence). J lost 4 bases, V lost 6 bases, and 6 bases had no gene match. CDR3 loop: CASRPGQGTGNTIYF. Here the CDR3 DNA reads TGTGCCAGCAGACCGGGACAGGGGACCGGAAACACCATATATTTT.

This chain uses TRBV7-2 with TRBJ1-1; possible D gene TRBD1, 5 bases. V was pared by 8 bases and J by 8 bases, with 18 bases between. The V gene's germline CDR1 is SGHTA and CDR2 FQGNSA. The CDR3 runs to 13 residues. The CDR3 sequence: CASPWRLGGEAFF. CDR3 DNA: TGTGCCAGCCCGTGGCGACTGGGGGGGGAAGCTTTCTTT.

The chain employs TRBV5-4 and TRBJ2-7; 8 positions agree with TRBD2. Germline V lookup: CDR1 SGHNT, CDR2 YYREEE (reference sequence). J lost 6 bases, V lost 4 bases, and 6 bases had no gene match. The CDR3 extends over 13 amino acids. CDR3 sequence (DNA): TGTGCCAGCAGCCATAGCGGGGTCTTCGAGCAGTACTTC. As protein: CASSHSGVFEQYF. The full variable domain, in which reference TRBV5-4 and TRBJ2-7 provide the parts outside the CDR3, is ETGVTQSPTHLIKTRGQQVTLRCSSQSGHNTVSWYQQALGQGPQFIFQYYREEENGRGNFPPRFSGLQFPNYSSELNVNALELDDSALYLCASSHSGVFEQYFGPGTRLTVT.

The chain combines TRBV6-5 with TRBJ1-2, with 8 bases that match TRBD1. In germline, CDR1 is MNHEY, CDR2 SVGAGI. V lost 3 bases and J lost 4; bases outside the gene matches: 7. The CDR3 length is 15 residues. CDR3 in amino acids: CASSYGDRMIYGYTF. As DNA, the CDR3 is TGTGCCAGCAGTTATGGGGACAGGATGATCTATGGCTACACCTTC.

This clone was counted only a few times. The J gene is TRBJ2-7, the V gene TRBV3-1 (or the pseudogene TRBV3-2); 8 nucleotides match TRBD2. Germline V gene lookup returns CDR1 LGHDT and CDR2 YNNKEL (reference sequence). J lost 6 bases, V lost 2 bases, and 6 bases had no gene match. The CDR3 has 14 residues. The CDR3 DNA reads as TGTGCCAGCAGCCAACTCGGGAGGGCAGGCGAGCAGTACTTC. Its protein product is CASSQLGRAGEQYF.

This rearrangement joins TRBV7-3 to TRBJ2-1; 11 bases agree with TRBD2. Germline values: CDR1 SGHTA, CDR2 FQGTGA. V dropped 1 base and J dropped 7; count of bases not matched to a gene: 6. This CDR3 comprises 16 residues. The CDR3 protein is CASSLIGTSGTNEQFF. CDR3 nucleotides: TGTGCCAGCAGCTTAATAGGGACTAGCGGTACAAATGAGCAGTTCTTC.

This sequence joins TRBV5-5 and TRBJ2-5, with 7 bases that match TRBD1. This CDR3 is built from 14 residues. V shed 6 bases, J shed 9 bases, and the junction held 14 bases outside the gene matches. Germline V gene data show CDR1 as SGHKS and CDR2 as YYEKEE (reference sequence). CDR3 amino acids: CASTLTDRPGAQYF. The CDR3 DNA reads as TGTGCCAGCACTCTGACGGACAGGCCCGGGGCCCAGTACTTC.

The chain employs TRBV27 and TRBJ1-5; TRBD1 matches 8 bases. CDR3 length equals 13 residues. The ends lost 6 bases at V and 11 bases at J; junction bases unmatched: 9. Germline CDR1 MNHEY, CDR2 SMNVEV (reference sequence). The CDR3 loop is CASSPDRARAQHF. In DNA form, the CDR3 reads TGTGCCAGCAGCCCGGACAGGGCGAGGGCCCAGCATTTT.

The gene calls are TRBV6-1 and TRBJ1-6; the D gene is possibly TRBD1 (6 bases). The CDR3 is 16 residues long. V lost 0 bases to trimming and J lost 1 base, with 7 bases between them. In germline, CDR1 is MNHNS, CDR2 SASEGT. This chain's CDR3 is CASSEAQGSYNSPLHF. The CDR3 DNA follows: TGTGCCAGCAGTGAAGCACAGGGATCCTATAATTCACCCCTCCACTTT.

The chain couples TRBV3-1 (or the pseudogene TRBV3-2) to TRBJ2-3, with 11 bases matching TRBD2. Trimming at V came to 3 bases and at J to 5 bases, leaving 4 bases not matched to a gene. CDR3 length equals 15 residues. Looked up from germline, CDR1 is LGHDT and CDR2 is YNNKEL (reference sequence). CDR3 loop: CASSHNSGGGDTQYF. The CDR3 coding sequence is TGTGCCAGCAGCCATAATAGCGGGGGGGGAGATACGCAGTATTTT.

This chain uses TRBV11-3 with TRBJ2-1; 10 bases agree with TRBD2. Germline-derived CDR1 and CDR2 are SGHNT and YENEEA. V shed 4 bases and J 2 bases; nucleotides not matched to a gene: 2. The CDR3 has 15 amino acids. CDR3 amino acids: CASSSGLAAYNEQFF. CDR3 in DNA: TGTGCCAGCAGCTCCGGACTAGCGGCCTACAATGAGCAGTTCTTC.